Listed here are 2 T cell receptor beta chains from one sample, sequenced in a study of radiotherapy plus CTLA-4 blockade in lung cancer. Assay used: immunoSEQ multiplex PCR; TCRdb lists only in-frame clones, some missing. The table has 45,000 or so clones, less than 85% seen once. This specimen consisted of peripheral blood, obtained from a patient treated with radiotherapy plus ipilimumab. The source of these receptors is a human donor with non-small cell lung cancer who had stable disease on radiotherapy plus ipilimumab.

V usage is TRBV6-5 and J usage is TRBJ2-6; tentative D call: TRBD1 (6 bases). Trimming stripped 6 bases from V and 0 bases from J, with 9 bases between. Germline V gives CDR1 MNHEY, CDR2 SVGAGI. The CDR3 totals 15 residues. For the CDR3, the DNA is TGTGCCAGCAGGGGACATCGCTCTGGGGCCAACGTCCTGACTTTC. It codes for CASRGHRSGANVLTF.

The rearrangement uses TRBV29-1 and TRBJ1-2; unclear D gene. CDR1 and CDR2 (germline): SQVTM, ANQGSEA. The V gene lost 3 bases and the J gene lost 4 bases, with 6 bases spanning the gap. This CDR3 comprises 11 residues. CDR3 protein: CSVEEGYGYTF. The CDR3 coding sequence is TGCAGCGTTGAGGAGGGCTATGGCTACACCTTC.